The 19 T cell receptor beta chains below come from one sample, sequenced in a study. TCRdb processed the 5' RACE reads anew with MiXCR; each CDR3 protein has one entry. The table records under 35,000 distinct CDR3 sequences, approximately 24% of them present only once. Sequencing was performed on naive CD4+ T cells sorted from a lymph node. The subset here: naive CD4+ T cells, CD4+CD45RA+CD25-. The receptors were sampled from a female donor with breast cancer.

The chain carries TRBV25-1 and TRBJ2-1, with D uncertain. With 10 bases removed from V and 4 bases from J, the gap between germline ends came to 20 bases. The CDR3 has 15 amino acids. Per the germline V gene, CDR1 is MGHDK and CDR2 is SYGVNS. DNA of the CDR3: TGTGCCACCCCCATACCGGGCCCACGTTACAATGAGCAGTTCTTC. Residues: CATPIPGPRYNEQFF.

This clonotype was seen many times. The V gene is TRBV12-3 or TRBV12-4, the J gene TRBJ2-1, with 10 bases fitting TRBD2. The CDR3 loop spans 14 amino acids. V trimming: 4 bases; J trimming: 5 bases; junction bases outside the gene matches: 2. CDR3 protein: CASSWTSGHNEQFF. CDR3 DNA: TGTGCCAGCAGTTGGACTAGCGGACACAATGAGCAGTTCTTC.

This clonotype was seen a handful of times. V usage is TRBV12-3 or TRBV12-4 and J usage is TRBJ2-7; D possibly corresponds to TRBD1 (6 bases). The V and J ends lost 6 bases and 0 bases respectively, with 12 bases between them. CDR3 length equals 14 residues. CDR3 in amino acids: CASSPGHSSYEQYF. The CDR3 nucleotides are TGTGCCAGCAGCCCGGGACACAGCTCCTACGAGCAGTACTTC.

This clonotype was found a few times. CDR3 protein: CSAQGANYGYTF. DNA for the CDR3: TGCAGTGCACAGGGGGCTAACTATGGCTACACCTTC. V usage is TRBV20-1 and J usage is TRBJ1-2; TRBD1 matches at 8 bases. Germline trimming cut 6 bases from V and 0 bases from J; bases unmatched to any gene: 0. CDR1 and CDR2 from the germline V gene are DFQATT and SNEGSKA (reference sequence). The CDR3 is 12 residues long.

The V call is TRBV7-9, the J call TRBJ1-2; perhaps TRBD1 as D (6 bases). V dropped 5 bases and J dropped 3 bases, with 19 bases sitting between them. The germline CDR1 and CDR2 sequences are SEHNR and FQNEAQ (reference sequence). This CDR3 has 16 amino acids. CDR3 bases: TGTGCCAGCAGCCTTTCAGTGGGGGCTTTGTACTATGGCTACACCTTC. Protein: CASSLSVGALYYGYTF.

The J gene is TRBJ2-7, the V gene TRBV20-1, with 8 bases that match TRBD2. V was clipped by 5 bases and J by 0 bases; unmatched bases: 9. The CDR3 is made up of 15 amino acids. Germline assignment: CDR1 DFQATT and CDR2 SNEGSKA (reference sequence). The CDR3: CSAQKTSAFSYEQYF. CDR3 bases: TGCAGTGCTCAAAAGACTAGCGCATTCTCCTACGAGCAGTACTTC.

This clonotype turned up a few times. The J gene is TRBJ2-1, the V gene TRBV4-1; D gene ambiguous. Germline values: CDR1 MGHRA, CDR2 YSYEKL. V gave up 4 bases and J gave up 9 bases, with 10 bases separating them. The CDR3 contains 12 residues. Here the CDR3 DNA reads TGCGCCAGCAGCCGAGAGGCTCCTGAGCAGTTCTTC. This translates into CASSREAPEQFF.

V usage is TRBV5-1 and J usage is TRBJ1-3; D gene ambiguous. CDR1 and CDR2 (germline): SGHRS, YFSETQ. The length of the CDR3 is 14 residues. The V and J ends lost 6 bases and 4 bases respectively, with 14 bases between them. The CDR3 here is CASTRDGFGNTIYF. The CDR3, as DNA: TGCGCCAGCACCCGTGATGGGTTCGGAAACACCATATATTTT.

The gene calls are TRBV20-1 and TRBJ1-6, with a weak D call TRBD1 (5 bases). This CDR3 has 13 amino acids. Germline V gene sequence: CDR1 DFQATT, CDR2 SNEGSKA (reference sequence). Trimming removed 6 bases from V and 2 bases from J, with 8 bases in between. DNA for the CDR3: TGCAGTGCGGGGGGAACCTATAATTCACCCCTCCACTTT. Amino acid sequence: CSAGGTYNSPLHF.

This chain uses TRBV7-2 with TRBJ1-2, with D uncertain. This CDR3 comprises 14 residues. Germline V gene sequence: CDR1 SGHTA, CDR2 FQGNSA. Trimming removed 1 base at V and 1 base at J, with 7 bases between. CDR3 in amino acids: CASSLDSFNYGYTF. The CDR3 nucleotides read TGTGCCAGCAGCTTAGACAGCTTTAACTATGGCTACACCTTC.

This chain connects TRBV4-2 to TRBJ2-3; D may be TRBD2 (7 bases). Germline-derived CDR1 and CDR2 are LGHNA and YNFKEQ. V was pared by 4 bases and J by 3 bases, with 26 bases between. The CDR3 length is 19 residues. DNA of the CDR3: TGTGCCAGCAGCCGACATCTAGTGGGAGGGGGTTTGGGGACAGATACGCAGTATTTT. Protein product: CASSRHLVGGGLGTDTQYF.

This clonotype was recorded a few times. The chain has TRBV12-3 or TRBV12-4 and TRBJ2-7; D is unresolved. This CDR3 is 12 amino acids long. The V end lost 7 bases, the J end lost 1 base, and 8 bases lay between the germline ends. The CDR3 coding sequence is TGTGCCAGCACTACAAGGTCCTACGAGCAGTACTTC. Translating it yields CASTTRSYEQYF.

This clonotype has more than one count but fewer than ten. This chain connects TRBV6-2 or TRBV6-3 to TRBJ2-7; 9 bases map to TRBD1. This CDR3 comprises 15 residues. V lost 5 bases and J lost 7; bases outside the gene matches: 12. The V gene's germline CDR1 is MNHEY and CDR2 SVGEGT. CDR3 protein: CASSDGTGKLIEQYF. The CDR3 DNA is TGTGCCAGCAGTGACGGGACAGGGAAATTGATAGAGCAGTACTTC.

The chain recombines TRBV29-1 with TRBJ2-7, with 8 nucleotides matching TRBD1. This CDR3 contains 12 residues. Germline CDR1 SQVTM, CDR2 ANQGSEA. V lost 4 bases to trimming and J lost 2 bases; unmatched junction nucleotides: 1. The CDR3 DNA reads as TGCAGCGTTGTGGGACAGGCCTACGAGCAGTACTTC. Its translation is CSVVGQAYEQYF.

The chain recombines TRBV24-1 with TRBJ1-5; D is perhaps TRBD1 (5 bases). This CDR3 is built from 15 residues. CDR1 is KGHDR and CDR2 is SFDVKD in the germline V gene. Deletions cut 6 bases from V and 4 bases from J, with 15 bases between. The CDR3 region has the DNA TGTGCCACCAGTCCACCGGGACGGCTTAATCAGCCCCAGCATTTT. It codes for CATSPPGRLNQPQHF.

V is TRBV3-1 and J is TRBJ2-1; D remains unclear. The CDR3 runs to 12 residues. Between the trimmed V and J ends, which lost 3 bases and 9 bases, there was a span of 9 bases. Germline V gene data show CDR1 as LGHDT and CDR2 as YNNKEL (reference sequence). DNA of the CDR3: TGTGCCAGCAGCCAGTATAAGGGTGAGCAGTTCTTC. Translated, it gives CASSQYKGEQFF.

This clonotype was seen at least ten times. This chain uses TRBV24-1 with TRBJ1-1; a weak D match, TRBD1 (6 bases). The CDR3 totals 15 residues. Germline loops: CDR1 KGHDR, CDR2 SFDVKD. V was clipped by 4 bases and J by 3 bases, with 14 bases between them. CDR3 sequence reads: CATSDSTGTDTEAFF. The CDR3 nucleotides read TGTGCCACCAGTGACAGTACAGGGACGGACACTGAAGCTTTCTTT.

The DNA of the CDR3 is TGTGCCAGCAGTTCTCAGACAGGGTCTGGAAACACCATATATTTT. It encodes CASSSQTGSGNTIYF. The rearrangement links TRBV6-5 to TRBJ1-3; 7 nucleotides align to TRBD1. V dropped 4 bases and J dropped 1; count of bases not matched to a gene: 4. Germline assignment: CDR1 MNHEY and CDR2 SVGAGI. The CDR3 consists of 15 residues.

Details on this clonotype: This clone may be a read error of a much larger clone one base away. The CDR3 carries no conserved terminal phenylalanine or tryptophan, so it likely arises from a read error. The CDR3 sequence: CASSLSGTPAEAFS. In DNA, the CDR3 is TGTGCCAGCAGTTTATCGGGGACGCCCGCTGAAGCTTTCTCT. The chain recombines TRBV27 with TRBJ1-1, with D perhaps matching TRBD1 (5 bases). In germline, CDR1 is MNHEY, CDR2 SMNVEV (reference sequence). The germline V and J ends were trimmed by 0 bases and 6 bases, with 11 bases remaining between them. The CDR3 runs 14 residues.